A selection of T cell receptor beta chains follows, all from one sample in a study of T cell changes during pregnancy in multiple sclerosis. Profiling relied on immunoSEQ multiplex PCR, and the TCRdb table lists in-frame clones only, not all of them. The sample includes around 21,000 clones, about 87% of them seen just once. Here the sequenced sample was CD8+ T cells from peripheral blood mononuclear cells, taken in the third trimester of pregnancy. These receptors originate from a female donor in good health, enrolled as a control in a pregnancy study. Each CDR3 is given with its conserved first and last residue. D genes are given only for firm matches. The listing skips clone size in some rows; elsewhere it reads once, few, many or a size class.

>TRBV19|-|TRBJ2-7|once
CASSTGSGEGGRPYEQYF
TGTGCCAGTAGTACCGGGTCCGGTGAGGGTGGGAGGCCCTACGAGCAGTACTTC
>TRBV10-3|-|TRBJ1-2|-
CAISESTHGGAVGYTF
TGTGCCATCAGTGAGTCGACTCACGGGGGGGCGGTCGGCTACACCTTC
>TRBV4-2|-|TRBJ1-1|few
CASSQDTANTEAFF
TGTGCCAGCAGCCAAGATACAGCGAACACTGAAGCTTTCTTT
>TRBV4-1|TRBD2|TRBJ2-4|-
CASSHGLAGGLAKNIQYF
TGCGCCAGCAGCCATGGACTAGCGGGGGGTCTAGCCAAAAACATTCAGTACTTC
>TRBV7-8|TRBD2|TRBJ2-2|-
CASSWTSGRENTGELFF
TGTGCCAGCAGCTGGACTAGCGGGAGGGAAAACACCGGGGAGCTGTTTTTT
>TRBV28|TRBD2|TRBJ2-3|-
CASRRLAGFTDTQYF
TGTGCCAGCAGAAGACTAGCGGGATTCACAGATACGCAGTATTTT
>TRBV2|TRBD1|TRBJ2-2|-
CASSETGVGTGELFF
TGTGCCAGCAGTGAAACAGGGGTTGGCACCGGGGAGCTGTTTTTT
>TRBV6-1|-|TRBJ1-1|-
CASSERTGVNTEAFF
TGTGCCAGCAGTGAAAGAACAGGAGTTAACACTGAAGCTTTCTTT
>TRBV7-8|-|TRBJ2-2|-
CASSLLRGGELFF
TGTGCCAGCAGCTTACTGCGGGGTGGGGAGCTGTTTTTT
>TRBV4-1|-|TRBJ2-2|-
CASSLSGELFF
TGCGCCAGCAGCCTCTCCGGGGAGCTGTTTTTT
>TRBV19|TRBD1|TRBJ2-1|-
CASNAGGYNEQFF
TGTGCCAGTAATGCAGGGGGCTACAATGAGCAGTTCTTC
>TRBV10-2|-|TRBJ2-3|-
CASTGMGTTDTQYF
TGCGCCAGCACCGGGATGGGTACCACAGATACGCAGTATTTT
>TRBV27|TRBD1|TRBJ2-4|-
CASRQGRHIQYF
TGTGCCAGCCGACAGGGGCGGCACATTCAGTACTTC
>TRBV7-9|TRBD1|TRBJ1-2|once
CASSPGQGVFYGYTF
TGTGCCAGCAGTCCAGGGCAGGGGGTATTCTATGGCTACACCTTC
>TRBV7-9|-|TRBJ1-2|-
CASSASLYREQDGYTF
TGTGCCAGCAGCGCAAGTCTGTACAGGGAGCAGGATGGCTACACCTTC
>TRBV30|TRBD2|TRBJ2-3|-
CAWEGTSGSPDTQYF
TGTGCCTGGGAGGGGACTAGCGGGAGCCCAGATACGCAGTATTTT
>TRBV5-1|-|TRBJ2-3|-
CASSLGRGWGTDTQYF
TGCGCCAGCAGCTTGGGACGGGGATGGGGCACAGATACGCAGTATTTT
>TRBV2|TRBD2|TRBJ2-7|-
CASSIWVGPSGFDWSYEQYF
TGTGCCAGCAGTATATGGGTTGGGCCTAGCGGTTTTGATTGGTCCTACGAGCAGTACTTC
>TRBV30|-|TRBJ2-7|-
CAWRNSLSYEQYF
TGTGCCTGGAGGAACAGTTTGTCCTACGAGCAGTACTTC
>TRBV10-2|TRBD1|TRBJ1-1|-
CASRARQGATVEAFF
TGCGCCAGCAGGGCAAGACAGGGGGCTACAGTTGAAGCTTTCTTT
>TRBV6-1|TRBD1|TRBJ1-1|-
CASRNSAGGRAAFF
TGTGCCAGCAGGAATTCGGCAGGGGGCAGAGCAGCTTTCTTT
>TRBV7-4|TRBD1|TRBJ2-6|-
CASSWDRAGANVLTF
TGTGCCAGCAGCTGGGACAGAGCTGGGGCCAACGTCCTGACTTTC
>TRBV5-6|TRBD1|TRBJ2-7|once
CASSLAQGAVHEQYF
TGTGCCAGCAGCTTGGCGCAGGGGGCTGTGCACGAGCAGTACTTC
>TRBV6-4|TRBD2|TRBJ2-1|once
CASSWGGYNEQFF
TGTGCCAGCAGCTGGGGGGGCTACAATGAGCAGTTCTTC
>TRBV27|-|TRBJ1-2|-
CASSPRGGRYGYTF
TGTGCCAGCAGTCCCCGTGGAGGGCGCTATGGCTACACCTTC
>TRBV5-6|-|TRBJ1-4|-
CASSILQGLREKLFF
TGTGCCAGCAGCATTTTACAGGGCCTAAGGGAAAAACTGTTTTTT
>TRBV7-3|-|TRBJ2-3|-
CASSFGQTDTQYF
TGTGCCAGCAGCTTCGGACAAACAGATACGCAGTATTTT
>TRBV13|TRBD1|TRBJ2-5|-
CASSTSGTGEEETQYF
TGTGCCAGCAGCACTTCCGGGACAGGGGAGGAAGAGACCCAGTACTTC
>TRBV6-5|TRBD2|TRBJ2-7|few
CASSFQTSGESYEQYF
TGTGCCAGCAGTTTCCAGACTAGCGGGGAAAGCTACGAGCAGTACTTC
>TRBV6-4|-|TRBJ2-2|-
CASSPGNTGELFF
TGTGCCAGCAGCCCAGGGAACACCGGGGAGCTGTTTTTT
>TRBV9|TRBD1|TRBJ2-4|-
CASSVGTGLMVQYF
TGTGCCAGCAGCGTAGGGACAGGATTAATGGTTCAGTACTTC
>TRBV14|-|TRBJ1-4|-
CATQRGNEKLFF
TGTGCCACGCAAAGGGGTAATGAAAAACTGTTTTTT
>TRBV28|TRBD1|TRBJ2-7|once
CASSLTTRQGVEQYF
TGTGCCAGCAGTTTAACCACACGACAGGGGGTCGAGCAGTACTTC
>TRBV19|-|TRBJ1-5|-
CASSQPGPTGGKPQHF
TGTGCCAGTAGTCAACCCGGACCGACTGGGGGCAAGCCCCAGCATTTT
>TRBV5-5|TRBD1|TRBJ2-1|once
CASSLTGGIEGHNEQFF
TGTGCCAGCAGCTTAACAGGGGGCATTGAAGGACACAATGAGCAGTTCTTC
>TRBV18|-|TRBJ2-5|few
CASSPKETQYF
TGTGCCAGCTCACCCAAAGAGACCCAGTACTTC
>TRBV19|-|TRBJ1-2|-
CASSAGRGTYGYTF
TGTGCCAGTAGTGCCGGCAGGGGAACTTATGGCTACACCTTC